The 29 T cell receptor beta chains below all came from one sample that was sequenced in a study of blood T cell repertoires in COVID-19 (dated by TCRdb to the early 2020s). Library generation was performed with the immunoSEQ multiplex PCR assay. TCRdb mirrors the immuneACCESS table, restricted to in-frame sequences. Some clones are absent from its copies; in checked studies, under half trace to an unresolved V gene, and the reason for the others is unknown. The sample table shows a few hundred thousand clones, and around 90% are seen once. The biggest ten clones account for 1.5% to 2% of the sample. The specimen sequenced was PBMCs or T cells enriched from blood (not recorded which). These TCRs come from a woman between 45 and 60 years old who had recovered from COVID-19.

The chain joins TRBV18 to TRBJ1-2; TRBD1 matches 9 bases. Trimming took 6 bases from V and 4 from J; bases not matched to a gene: 9. Germline V gives CDR1 KGHSH, CDR2 LQKENI. CDR3 size: 15 residues. CDR3 nucleotide sequence: TGTGCCAGCTCGGAGGACAGGGGACTAATCTATGGCTACACCTTC. The encoded protein is CASSEDRGLIYGYTF.

CDR3 sequence reads: CAISEGTGGIDYGYTF. The CDR3 nucleotides read TGTGCCATCAGTGAAGGGACAGGGGGTATCGACTATGGCTACACCTTC. The chain uses TRBV10-3 and TRBJ1-2; the match to TRBD1 covers 11 bases. CDR1 is ENHRY and CDR2 is SYGVKD in the germline V gene. V was pared by 3 bases and J by 3 bases, with 6 bases of the junction left unmatched. This CDR3 has 16 residues.

This clone was detected once. The chain has TRBV4-3 and TRBJ2-3; 8 bases are shared with TRBD1. CDR3 size: 15 residues. The J segment lost 4 bases and the V segment lost 5 bases, leaving 8 bases of the junction unmatched. Germline V lookup: CDR1 LGHNA, CDR2 YSLEER. The CDR3 nucleotides are TGCGCCAGCAGCGAAAATGGACAGGGCGCAGATACGCAGTATTTT. It specifies CASSENGQGADTQYF.

The V gene is TRBV29-1, the J gene TRBJ2-7; 7 bases agree with TRBD2. Germline CDR1 SQVTM, CDR2 ANQGSEA. Trimming cost V 4 bases and J 3 bases; bases outside gene matches: 6. The CDR3 is 13 amino acids. The CDR3 DNA is TGCAGCGTTGCACCCGGGGGGATCTACGAGCAGTACTTC. The encoded protein is CSVAPGGIYEQYF.

This chain links TRBV5-5 with TRBJ1-2; 7 positions agree with TRBD1. This CDR3 is 15 amino acids long. V shed 4 bases, J shed 4 bases, and the junction held 10 bases outside the gene matches. CDR1 and CDR2 from the germline V gene are SGHKS and YYEKEE (reference sequence). The CDR3 DNA reads as TGTGCCAGCAGCCGGAGACAGGGTCTCAGCTATGGCTACACCTTC. Amino acid sequence: CASSRRQGLSYGYTF.

The chain combines TRBV9 with TRBJ2-3, with 9 positions matching TRBD2. This CDR3 has 16 amino acids. The V and J ends lost 4 bases and 0 bases, in that order; junction bases with no gene match: 6. Germline assignment: CDR1 SGDLS and CDR2 YYNGEE. CDR3 protein: CASSPRLAVSTDTQYF. The CDR3 bases are TGTGCCAGCAGCCCCCGACTAGCGGTTAGCACAGATACGCAGTATTTT.

The J gene is TRBJ2-2, the V gene TRBV2; a weak D match, TRBD1 (5 bases). V lost 1 base, J lost 5 bases, and 11 bases lay in between. The CDR3 loop spans 15 amino acids. Germline assignment: CDR1 SNHLY and CDR2 FYNNEI. In DNA, the CDR3 is TGTGCCAGCAGTGAAGAGGGGCCCGGAACCGGGGAGCTGTTTTTT. Amino acid sequence: CASSEEGPGTGELFF.

The chain joins TRBV13 to TRBJ2-5, with D hard to call. The CDR3 consists of 15 residues. Germline V gene lookup returns CDR1 PRHDT and CDR2 FYEKMQ (reference sequence). Trimming stripped 2 bases from V and 0 bases from J, with 10 bases between. CDR3 in DNA: TGTGCCAGCAGCTTAAGAGCGCAGAACCAAGAGACCCAGTACTTC. It is translated as CASSLRAQNQETQYF.

Many counts were recorded for this clone. The chain recombines TRBV5-5 with TRBJ2-7, with 10 bases lining up with TRBD2. The CDR3 has 15 residues. The V and J ends lost 4 bases and 0 bases, in that order; junction bases with no gene match: 4. Germline V gene lookup returns CDR1 SGHKS and CDR2 YYEKEE (reference sequence). CDR3 amino acids: CASSLTSGPSYEQYF. DNA for the CDR3: TGTGCCAGCAGCCTGACTAGCGGGCCCTCCTACGAGCAGTACTTC.

The genes are TRBV30 and TRBJ1-4; D perhaps matches TRBD1 (6 bases). The CDR3 is made up of 13 amino acids. Germline loops: CDR1 GTSNPN, CDR2 SVGIG (reference sequence). V was clipped by 4 bases and J by 8 bases, with 14 bases between them. Written as DNA, the CDR3 is TGTGCCTGGAATGCGGGGGCTGGGGAAAAACTGTTTTTT. This encodes CAWNAGAGEKLFF.

The V call is TRBV3-1 (or the pseudogene TRBV3-2), the J call TRBJ1-1, with no clear D. The CDR3 is 14 amino acids. V lost 2 bases and J lost 0, with 7 bases in between. CDR1 is LGHDT and CDR2 is YNNKEL in the germline V gene (reference sequence). CDR3 sequence (DNA): TGTGCCAGCAGCCAAATGGTAGTGAACACTGAAGCTTTCTTT. Its protein product is CASSQMVVNTEAFF.

V is TRBV6-2 or TRBV6-3 and J is TRBJ2-1; no reliable D call. V gave up 5 bases and J gave up 3 bases, with 5 bases separating them. Germline-derived CDR1 and CDR2 are MNHEY and SVGEGT. CDR3 length: 12 residues. CDR3 in DNA: TGTGCCAGCAGTACGAGCTACAATGAGCAGTTCTTC. Its protein is CASSTSYNEQFF.

The J gene is TRBJ2-3, the V gene TRBV28; TRBD2 agrees at 12 bases. The germline CDR1 and CDR2 sequences are MDHEN and SYDVKM. The CDR3 length is 15 residues. V was clipped by 6 bases and J by 0 bases; unmatched bases: 1. CDR3 sequence reads: CASSGTSGSTDTQYF. CDR3 coding DNA: TGTGCCAGCAGCGGGACTAGCGGGAGCACAGATACGCAGTATTTT.

The V and J genes are TRBV20-1 and TRBJ2-7, with a tentative D call TRBD2 (6 bases). This CDR3 is 13 amino acids long. V was pared by 3 bases and J by 3 bases, with 12 bases between. Germline values: CDR1 DFQATT, CDR2 SNEGSKA (reference sequence). The CDR3 loop reads CSASGDLDYEQYF. CDR3 nucleotide sequence: TGCAGTGCTAGTGGGGACTTAGACTACGAGCAGTACTTC.

The V and J genes are TRBV10-1 and TRBJ2-5; 10 nucleotides agree with TRBD1. CDR3 size: 15 residues. J was trimmed by 4 bases and V by 6 bases; bases with no gene match: 8. Germline CDR1 is WNHNN and CDR2 is SYGVQD (reference sequence). The CDR3 nucleotides are TGCGCCAGCAGCGATACCGGGACAGGGGTAGAGACCCAGTACTTC. This encodes CASSDTGTGVETQYF.

J is TRBJ2-7 and V is TRBV19, with TRBD2 matching 9 bases. V was clipped by 3 bases and J by 3 bases; unmatched bases: 6. The germline CDR1 and CDR2 sequences are LNHDA and SQIVND (reference sequence). There are 15 residues in the CDR3. The CDR3 region has the DNA TGTGCCAGTAGTATGGGGACTAGCACCTACTACGAGCAGTACTTC. This codes for CASSMGTSTYYEQYF. Based on the CDR3 plus reference TRBV19 and TRBJ2-7, the full variable domain is DGGITQSPKYLFRKEGQNVTLSCEQNLNHDAMYWYRQDPGQGLRLIYYSQIVNDFQKGDIAEGYSVSREKKESFPLTVTSAQKNPTAFYLCASSMGTSTYYEQYFGPGTRLTVT.

V and J are TRBV6-5 and TRBJ1-5; 9 bases are a match to TRBD1. Germline V lookup: CDR1 MNHEY, CDR2 SVGAGI. The CDR3 length is 13 residues. V shed 6 bases, J shed 8 bases, and the junction held 5 bases outside the gene matches. Here the CDR3 DNA reads TGTGCCAGCAGCCCAAGGGACAGGGAGCCCCAGCATTTT. Translated, it gives CASSPRDREPQHF.

The V gene is TRBV25-1, the J gene TRBJ2-3; 8 positions agree with TRBD2. The CDR3 is 16 residues long. J lost 4 bases, V lost 3 bases, and 9 bases had no gene match. From germline, CDR1 is MGHDK and CDR2 SYGVNS. The CDR3 nucleotides are TGTGCCAGCAGTGACAGCGGGAGAGAGGGGGCAGATACGCAGTATTTT. Translation: CASSDSGREGADTQYF.

The rearrangement links TRBV12-3 or TRBV12-4 to TRBJ2-1; 8 bases map to TRBD2. This CDR3 region has 12 residues. The V segment lost 5 bases and the J segment 8 bases; nucleotides outside the gene matches: 2. The CDR3 DNA sequence: TGTGCCAGCAGTCCGGGAGGGGATGAGCAGTTCTTC. Amino acids: CASSPGGDEQFF.

The chain carries TRBV7-6 and TRBJ2-1, with 11 nucleotides matching TRBD2. This CDR3 is 16 amino acids long. Germline CDR1 SGHVS, CDR2 FNYEAQ. V shed 1 base and J 4 bases; nucleotides not matched to a gene: 3. DNA of the CDR3: TGTGCCAGCAGCTTAGTAGCGGGAGGGCTATACAATGAGCAGTTCTTC. Translation gives CASSLVAGGLYNEQFF.

V and J are TRBV19 and TRBJ2-7; tentatively, D is TRBD2 (6 bases). In germline, CDR1 is LNHDA, CDR2 SQIVND (reference sequence). CDR3 length: 12 residues. V lost 5 bases and J lost 6, with 11 bases in between. The CDR3 DNA is TGTGCCAGTAGTTCTGCCGGGGGCGAGCAGTACTTC. Translated, it gives CASSSAGGEQYF.

This chain joins TRBV18 and TRBJ1-5; D possibly corresponds to TRBD1 (6 bases). This CDR3 has 13 residues. CDR1 and CDR2 from the germline V gene are KGHSH and LQKENI. The V end was cut by 2 bases, the J end by 7 bases, with 9 bases between. This chain's CDR3 is CASSPTGSQPQHF. In DNA form, the CDR3 reads TGTGCCAGCTCACCAACAGGGTCCCAGCCCCAGCATTTT.

This clone appeared once. V gene TRBV27 combines with J gene TRBJ2-7; TRBD2 might be the D (5 bases). In germline, CDR1 is MNHEY, CDR2 SMNVEV (reference sequence). Trimming took off 3 bases at V and 3 bases at J, with 12 bases between the two ends. The CDR3 has 14 amino acids. In nucleotides, the CDR3 is TGTGCCAGCAGTTTGAGCGGACCCGACTACGAGCAGTACTTC. Its protein is CASSLSGPDYEQYF.

V is TRBV5-8 and J is TRBJ1-5; D not certain. Germline lookup yields CDR1 SGHTS and CDR2 YDEGEE. The CDR3 runs 12 residues. V lost 5 bases and J 0 bases, leaving 3 bases between the germline ends. CDR3 in DNA: TGTGCCAGCAGTTATAGCAATCAGCCCCAGCATTTT. Translated: CASSYSNQPQHF.

The rearrangement uses TRBV9 and TRBJ2-3, with 14 bases lining up with TRBD2. Germline trimming cut 2 bases from V and 4 bases from J; bases unmatched to any gene: 9. The CDR3 runs to 18 residues. Germline V gene data show CDR1 as SGDLS and CDR2 as YYNGEE. CDR3 bases: TGTGCCAGCAGCGTCTCGGGACTAGCGGGAGTATTGGCAGATACGCAGTATTTT. Protein sequence: CASSVSGLAGVLADTQYF.

This chain links TRBV10-3 with TRBJ2-5, with 7 bases matching TRBD1. This CDR3 is built from 12 residues. Germline values: CDR1 ENHRY, CDR2 SYGVKD. V was clipped by 6 bases and J by 5 bases; unmatched bases: 3. The CDR3 sequence: CAISDRVETQYF. The CDR3 nucleotides are TGTGCCATCAGCGACAGGGTGGAGACCCAGTACTTC.

The CDR3 sequence is CAISYSSGDSTGYTF. The DNA for the CDR3 is TGTGCCATCAGTTATTCTTCGGGAGACTCTACTGGCTACACCTTC. This rearrangement joins TRBV10-3 to TRBJ1-2; D unclear. The CDR3 totals 15 residues. Germline V gene sequence: CDR1 ENHRY, CDR2 SYGVKD. The ends were cut back, 5 bases at V and 7 bases at J, with 20 bases in the middle.

The rearrangement uses TRBV12-3 or TRBV12-4 and TRBJ1-2, with D perhaps TRBD1 (6 bases). This CDR3 is 13 amino acids long. V was pared by 2 bases and J by 8 bases, with 12 bases between. The CDR3 coding sequence is TGTGCCAGCAGTTTATCAGGGGCAGACGGCTACACCTTC. This gives the protein CASSLSGADGYTF.

This clone has a handful of counts. This sequence joins TRBV7-2 and TRBJ1-5; 9 nucleotides line up with TRBD1. Germline CDR1 reads SGHTA; CDR2 reads FQGNSA. This CDR3 has 17 amino acids. The junction had 8 bases not matched to a gene; V was cut back by 5 bases and J by 0 bases. This CDR3 reads CASSLTGGEDSNQPQHF. The CDR3 DNA reads TGTGCCAGCAGCCTTACAGGGGGCGAGGATAGCAATCAGCCCCAGCATTTT.